Listed below are T cell receptor beta chains from one sample, sequenced in a study of shared clonotypes between healthy human individuals. The method was immunoSEQ multiplex PCR; TCRdb's version includes in-frame clones alone and lacks a portion of them. The sample has fewer than 2.5 million clones, under 95% seen once. Sequenced: naive CD4+ T cells from PBMCs. These TCRs come from a man aged 18 to 29 in good health. Some clones in this sample may be carry-over from other donors' samples. Both conserved end residues are part of each CDR3. D genes are given only for firm matches. Clone size, where shown, is once, few, many, or a class for clones that have expanded.

cdr3_aa cdr3_nt j_call v_call d_call clone_size
CASSFTTLAGELFF TGTGCCAGCAGCTTCACAACACTCGCCGGGGAGCTGTTTTTT TRBJ2-2 TRBV5-5 . .
CASSLSFRISREPQHF TGTGCCAGCAGCTTATCGTTCCGAATAAGCAGGGAGCCCCAGCATTTT TRBJ1-5 TRBV7-2 . .
CASSLSPGSQPQHF TGTGCCAGCAGCTTGTCCCCGGGATCGCAGCCCCAGCATTTT TRBJ1-5 TRBV5-5 . .
CASRKAATDTQYF TGCGCCAGCAGGAAGGCTGCCACAGATACGCAGTATTTT TRBJ2-3 TRBV5-1 . .
CASSPVGVSQPQHF TGTGCCAGCTCACCGGTAGGGGTCAGCCAGCCCCAGCATTTT TRBJ1-5 TRBV18 . .
CASSYTATDTQYF TGTGCCAGCAGTTACACAGCCACAGATACGCAGTATTTT TRBJ2-3 TRBV28 . .
CASTGRYGYTF TGTGCCAGCACCGGACGCTATGGCTACACCTTC TRBJ1-2 TRBV28 . once
CASEIQGGEKLFF TGTGCCAGCGAAATTCAGGGCGGGGAAAAACTGTTTTTT TRBJ1-4 TRBV6-1 . .
CATSRAPGQGSYEQYF TGTGCCACCAGCAGGGCTCCGGGACAGGGCTCCTACGAGCAGTACTTC TRBJ2-7 TRBV15 TRBD1 .
CASSPFTGNYGYTF TGTGCCAGCTCACCGTTTACAGGGAACTATGGCTACACCTTC TRBJ1-2 TRBV18 . .
CASSTHNRDILETQYF TGTGCCAGCAGCACACATAACCGGGACATCTTAGAGACCCAGTACTTC TRBJ2-5 TRBV5-4 . .
CASSLLNSNTEAFF TGTGCCAGCAGCTTACTGAACTCGAACACTGAAGCTTTCTTT TRBJ1-1 TRBV7-2 . .
CASSFRQGIDTGELFF TGTGCCAGCAGCTTTCGACAGGGGATTGACACCGGGGAGCTGTTTTTT TRBJ2-2 TRBV11-3 TRBD1 .
CSVGVPETQYF TGCAGTGTAGGGGTACCAGAGACCCAGTACTTC TRBJ2-5 TRBV20-1 . .
CASSPTYGYTF TGTGCCAGCAGTCCCACCTATGGCTACACCTTC TRBJ1-2 TRBV28 . .
CASSLEGLGANTGELFF TGCGCCAGCAGCTTGGAGGGGCTGGGGGCAAACACCGGGGAGCTGTTTTTT TRBJ2-2 TRBV5-1 . .
CASTSQADPTDTQYF TGCGCCAGCACTAGCCAGGCAGATCCCACAGATACGCAGTATTTT TRBJ2-3 TRBV5-1 . .
CASSFDLNTEAFF TGTGCCAGCAGCTTTGACCTGAACACTGAAGCTTTCTTT TRBJ1-1 TRBV5-4 . once
CASSATSGTNTGELFF TGCGCCAGCAGCGCGACTAGCGGGACGAACACCGGGGAGCTGTTTTTT TRBJ2-2 TRBV5-1 TRBD2 .
CASSQKPGQDYNEQFF TGCGCCAGCAGCCAAAAACCGGGACAGGACTACAATGAGCAGTTCTTC TRBJ2-1 TRBV4-1 TRBD1 once
CASSLGEGQGPHYGYTF TGTGCCAGCAGCCTTGGTGAGGGACAGGGACCCCACTATGGCTACACCTTC TRBJ1-2 TRBV4-2 TRBD1 .
CASRLGRVITGELFF TGTGCCAGCAGGTTAGGCAGGGTGATCACCGGGGAGCTGTTTTTT TRBJ2-2 TRBV28 . .
CASSPPMVSGANVLTF TGCGCCAGCAGCCCCCCAATGGTCTCTGGGGCCAACGTCCTGACTTTC TRBJ2-6 TRBV5-1 . .
CASSLNSPLEGEQFF TGTGCCAGCAGCCTAAATAGCCCACTTGAGGGAGAGCAGTTCTTC TRBJ2-1 TRBV7-9 . .